Shown below are 10 T cell receptor beta chains from a single sample sequenced in a study of blood T cell repertoires in COVID-19. Using immunoSEQ multiplex PCR, the repertoire was profiled, and TCRdb retains in-frame clones only, with some absent. The data show approximately 150,000 clones, around 76% seen once. The sequenced material came from peripheral blood. Receptors were obtained from a man aged 60 to 75 with acute or convalescent COVID-19.

This clone was seen a few times. The J gene is TRBJ2-1, the V gene TRBV29-1; 11 positions agree with TRBD1. CDR3 length equals 14 residues. CDR1 is SQVTM, CDR2 ANQGSEA, per germline. Trimming removed 1 base from V and 8 bases from J; junction bases left unmatched: 4. The DNA of the CDR3 is TGCAGCGTTGAAGGGGACAGGGGGATTTATGAGCAGTTCTTC. This codes for CSVEGDRGIYEQFF.

The chain joins TRBV9 to TRBJ1-2, with 7 bases matching TRBD1. This CDR3 is built from 16 residues. The trim removed 0 bases at V and 2 bases at J, leaving 7 bases unmatched. Per the germline V gene, CDR1 is SGDLS and CDR2 is YYNGEE. In DNA, the CDR3 is TGTGCCAGCAGCGTAGGGGCAGGGGGGAGGAACTATGGCTACACCTTC. It encodes CASSVGAGGRNYGYTF.

The CDR3 DNA sequence: TGCAGTGCTAGTCCTAGCGGGAGGGCCCGAAATGAGCAGTTCTTC. It codes for CSASPSGRARNEQFF. V is TRBV20-1 and J is TRBJ2-1, with 12 bases identical to TRBD2. Germline loops: CDR1 DFQATT, CDR2 SNEGSKA (reference sequence). CDR3 length: 15 residues. The junction had 7 bases not matched to a gene; V was cut back by 3 bases and J by 7 bases.

V is TRBV6-1 and J is TRBJ2-1; 12 bases match TRBD2. CDR3 length: 18 amino acids. Trimming cost V 4 bases and J 0 bases; bases outside gene matches: 7. Germline CDR1 is MNHNS and CDR2 is SASEGT. CDR3 amino acids: CASSGLAGVGYSYNEQFF. The CDR3 DNA is TGTGCCAGCAGTGGACTAGCGGGAGTTGGGTACTCCTACAATGAGCAGTTCTTC.

The chain joins TRBV28 to TRBJ2-6; D gene unclear. The germline gives CDR1 MDHEN, CDR2 SYDVKM. Trimming left V 3 bases short and J 0 bases short, with 6 bases between. This CDR3 region has 15 residues. The CDR3 DNA reads as TGTGCCAGCAGTTTGTCCAGCTCTGGGGCCAACGTCCTGACTTTC. Translating it yields CASSLSSSGANVLTF.

CDR3 region: CASSPRTEGELFF. The CDR3 bases are TGTGCCAGTAGTCCACGGACAGAAGGAGAGCTGTTTTTT. The chain has TRBV19 and TRBJ2-2, with a tentative D call TRBD1 (6 bases). The CDR3 consists of 13 residues. Germline V CDR1 and CDR2: LNHDA, SQIVND (reference sequence). V lost 5 bases, J lost 11 bases, and 15 bases lay in between. Full variable domain (missing parts from reference TRBV19 and TRBJ2-2): DGGITQSPKYLFRKEGQNVTLSCEQNLNHDAMYWYRQDPGQGLRLIYYSQIVNDFQKGDIAEGYSVSREKKESFPLTVTSAQKNPTAFYLCASSPRTEGELFFGEGSRLTVL.

The chain joins TRBV28 to TRBJ2-7, with D possibly matching TRBD2 (6 bases). Germline CDR1 MDHEN, CDR2 SYDVKM. V lost 4 bases and J 3 bases, leaving 22 bases between the germline ends. The CDR3 consists of 17 residues. The CDR3 nucleotides read TGTGCCAGCAGTTCCCCCGGGGGTATCGGTTCGAGCTACGAGCAGTACTTC. Protein sequence: CASSSPGGIGSSYEQYF.

The chain employs TRBV3-1 (or the pseudogene TRBV3-2) and TRBJ1-3; possibly TRBD1 for D (5 bases). Germline CDR1 LGHDT, CDR2 YNNKEL (reference sequence). V lost 0 bases to trimming and J lost 2 bases, with 14 bases between them. The CDR3 has 17 amino acids. The CDR3 nucleotides read TGTGCCAGCAGCCAAGATCGTGTTGGGGGGACTGGAAACACCATATATTTT. Protein: CASSQDRVGGTGNTIYF.

The V call is TRBV6-5, the J call TRBJ2-7; 7 bases line up with TRBD1. The germline CDR1 and CDR2 sequences are MNHEY and SVGAGI. The CDR3 contains 14 residues. Trimming cost V 6 bases and J 9 bases; bases outside gene matches: 14. In DNA, the CDR3 is TGTGCCAGCAGAACCACTTGGGACCGACAGGGGCAGTACTTC. Its protein product is CASRTTWDRQGQYF.

The V and J genes are TRBV5-6 and TRBJ2-7, with a possible D match to TRBD2 (5 bases). V was clipped by 5 bases and J by 0 bases, with 6 bases between them. CDR1 SGHDT and CDR2 YYEEEE come from the germline V gene. This CDR3 is built from 12 residues. CDR3 protein: CASRGSSYEQYF. CDR3 nucleotide sequence: TGTGCCAGCAGGGGGAGCTCCTACGAGCAGTACTTC. Filled out from reference TRBV5-6 and TRBJ2-7, the complete variable domain reads DAGVTQSPTHLIKTRGQQVTLRCSPKSGHDTVSWYQQALGQGPQFIFQYYEEEERQRGNFPDRFSGHQFPNYSSELNVNALLLGDSALYLCASRGSSYEQYFGPGTRLTVT.